These 14 T cell receptor beta chains were all obtained from the same sample, sequenced in a study of blood T cell repertoires in COVID-19. Clones were read by immunoSEQ multiplex PCR, and TCRdb kept only the in-frame ones, dropping some. The sample has 150,000 to 200,000 clones, approximately 87% seen once. The sample was peripheral blood. These receptors all stem from a woman aged 60-70 years with COVID-19, enrolled during active disease.

The rearrangement links TRBV9 to TRBJ2-1; TRBD2 matches 7 bases. The germline V gene has CDR1 SGDLS and CDR2 YYNGEE. The junction had 1 base not matched to a gene; V was cut back by 2 bases and J by 2 bases. There are 14 residues in the CDR3. This chain's CDR3 is CASSVSGPYNEQFF. DNA of the CDR3: TGTGCCAGCAGCGTTAGCGGGCCCTACAATGAGCAGTTCTTC.

V and J are TRBV2 and TRBJ2-1; D perhaps matches TRBD2 (5 bases). Trimming removed 6 bases from V and 7 bases from J, with 13 bases in between. In germline, CDR1 is SNHLY, CDR2 FYNNEI. The CDR3 sequence is 13 residues long. In DNA form, the CDR3 reads TGTGCCAGCAGGCGAGGGAGAGGGAATGAGCAGTTCTTC. It yields the protein CASRRGRGNEQFF.

Only one count was recorded for this clone. The J gene is TRBJ1-2, the V gene TRBV5-1; D uncertain. Between the trimmed V and J ends, which lost 0 bases and 3 bases, there was a span of 21 bases. This CDR3 contains 18 residues. Germline V gives CDR1 SGHRS, CDR2 YFSETQ. In DNA form, the CDR3 reads TGCGCCAGCAGCTTGGCTCAAACACGGCGGGTTCGGCACTATGGCTACACCTTC. Amino acid sequence: CASSLAQTRRVRHYGYTF. Supplemented by reference TRBV5-1 and TRBJ1-2, the full variable domain reads KAGVTQTPRYLIKTRGQQVTLSCSPISGHRSVSWYQQTPGQGLQFLFEYFSETQRNKGNFPGRFSGRQFSNSRSEMNVSTLELGDSALYLCASSLAQTRRVRHYGYTFGSGTRLTVV.

The chain joins TRBV5-5 to TRBJ1-2; perhaps TRBD1 as D (5 bases). V was clipped by 4 bases and J by 7 bases, with 20 bases between them. The CDR3 extends over 15 amino acids. Germline V lookup: CDR1 SGHKS, CDR2 YYEKEE (reference sequence). Here the CDR3 reads CASSQVMAQGGGYTF. CDR3 nucleotide sequence: TGTGCCAGCAGCCAAGTTATGGCGCAGGGAGGTGGCTACACCTTC. The full variable domain, rest sourced from reference TRBV5-5 and TRBJ1-2, is DAGVTQSPTHLIKTRGQQVTLRCSPISGHKSVSWYQQVLGQGPQFIFQYYEKEERGRGNFPDRFSARQFPNYSSELNVNALLLGDSALYLCASSQVMAQGGGYTFGSGTRLTVV.

V and J are TRBV11-2 and TRBJ2-1; 8 bases map to TRBD1. CDR1 and CDR2 from the germline V gene are SGHAT and FQNNGV. CDR3 length: 14 amino acids. V lost 3 bases, J lost 4 bases, and 2 bases stayed unmatched. The CDR3 coding sequence is TGTGCCAGCAGCTTCCAGGGGGCGTACAATGAGCAGTTCTTC. As protein: CASSFQGAYNEQFF.

The chain links TRBV6-6 to TRBJ1-5; D is unclear. Germline CDR1 is MNHNY and CDR2 is SVGAGI (reference sequence). This CDR3 is 12 amino acids long. Trimming left V 6 bases short and J 5 bases short, with 8 bases between. CDR3 DNA sequence: TGTGCCAGCAGCAAATTAGATCAGCCCCAGCATTTT. Protein: CASSKLDQPQHF.

This clone was recorded a few times. V is TRBV5-4 and J is TRBJ2-2; D might be TRBD1 (5 bases). This CDR3 is built from 14 residues. Between the trimmed V and J ends, which lost 2 bases and 7 bases, there was a span of 12 bases. Germline loops: CDR1 SGHNT, CDR2 YYREEE (reference sequence). Here the CDR3 DNA reads TGTGCCAGCAGCTTTTCAGGGTCGCTCGGGGAGCTGTTTTTT. Its translation is CASSFSGSLGELFF.

The J gene is TRBJ2-1, the V gene TRBV6-5; 7 nucleotides line up with TRBD2. Germline V gives CDR1 MNHEY, CDR2 SVGAGI. Trimming cost V 5 bases and J 3 bases; bases outside gene matches: 7. The CDR3 extends over 15 amino acids. Here the CDR3 reads CASSRSGGYYNEQFF. Here the CDR3 DNA reads TGTGCCAGCAGTCGGTCGGGGGGATACTACAATGAGCAGTTCTTC.

V is TRBV19 and J is TRBJ1-5, with D tentatively TRBD1 (5 bases). With 9 bases removed from V and 2 bases from J, the gap between germline ends came to 14 bases. This CDR3 has 14 amino acids. Germline values: CDR1 LNHDA, CDR2 SQIVND (reference sequence). CDR3 sequence reads: CASDQGGGNQPQHF. Written as DNA, the CDR3 is TGTGCCAGCGATCAGGGAGGAGGCAATCAGCCCCAGCATTTT.

The chain has TRBV28 and TRBJ2-7; perhaps TRBD2 as D (5 bases). CDR3 length: 13 amino acids. Trimming shortened V by 3 bases and J by 2 bases, and 8 bases separated the two germline ends. Germline CDR1 is MDHEN and CDR2 is SYDVKM. The CDR3 DNA sequence: TGTGCCAGCAGTTTCTCGGGGACCTACGAGCAGTACTTC. Protein sequence: CASSFSGTYEQYF.

This rearrangement joins TRBV6-2 or TRBV6-3 to TRBJ2-7, with D possibly TRBD2 on 6 matching bases. Germline V gene lookup returns CDR1 MNHEY and CDR2 SVGEGT. V gave up 0 bases and J gave up 6 bases, with 15 bases separating them. The CDR3 runs 15 residues. The CDR3 region is CASSYSSAGSGEQYF. The CDR3 DNA reads TGTGCCAGCAGTTACTCGAGTGCCGGGAGCGGCGAGCAGTACTTC.

The chain has TRBV7-8 and TRBJ1-2, with D maybe TRBD1 (6 bases). The CDR3 spans 14 residues. From germline, CDR1 is SGHVS and CDR2 FQNEAQ. Trimming shortened V by 1 base and J by 5 bases, and 11 bases separated the two germline ends. CDR3 nucleotide sequence: TGTGCCAGCAGCTTAGGGGCAGGGGTTTATGGCTACACCTTC. Protein: CASSLGAGVYGYTF.

This clone was found once. The chain joins TRBV5-4 to TRBJ2-7, with TRBD1 as a possible D gene (5 bases). This CDR3 spans 12 amino acids. Germline assignment: CDR1 SGHNT and CDR2 YYREEE (reference sequence). Deletions cut 0 bases from V and 6 bases from J, with 7 bases between. The CDR3 nucleotides are TGTGCCAGCAGCTTGGCGCAGGGCGAGCAGTACTTC. Its translation: CASSLAQGEQYF.

Notes on this clone: Other nucleotide sequences in the sample specify the same CDR3. The chain carries TRBV6-2 or TRBV6-3 and TRBJ1-1, with a weak D call TRBD1 (5 bases). The CDR3 totals 13 residues. Germline V lookup: CDR1 MNHEY, CDR2 SVGEGT. With 2 bases removed from V and 4 bases from J, the gap between germline ends came to 8 bases. CDR3 in amino acids: CASSYPGGTEAFF. The CDR3, as DNA: TGTGCCAGCAGTTACCCGGGGGGCACTGAAGCTTTCTTT.